Detailed here is one TCR beta chain. The antigen remains unidentified. The sample belongs to a study of siplizumab effects on memory and regulatory T cells. The CDR3 spans 14 residues. Germline-derived CDR1 and CDR2 are GTSNPN and SVGIG (reference sequence). With 6 bases removed from V and 0 bases from J, the gap between germline ends came to 13 bases. Using immunoSEQ multiplex PCR, the repertoire was profiled, and TCRdb retains in-frame clones only, with some absent. The sample contains roughly 40,000 clones, about 90% of which appear only once. The study, taken as a whole, reports: The average Treg-derived proportion among mappable alloreactive CD4+ clones was 65% to 70% with siplizumab versus about 30% in controls.

The chain links TRBV30 to TRBJ2-3; D is possibly TRBD2 (5 bases). The source is a human donor in good health. What was sequenced was naive CD4+ T cells sorted from blood. CDR3 residues: CACLGSSSTDTQYF. The DNA of the CDR3 is TGTGCCTGCCTAGGGAGTAGCAGCACAGATACGCAGTATTTT.